The clone carrying this T cell receptor beta chain was seen many times. The data derive from a study of T cells in Graves' hyperthyroidism and ophthalmopathy. Background on the study: Prior to any treatment, at the point of initial diagnosis, peripheral blood was collected.

The patients, who ranged from 18 to 65 in age, presented with newly diagnosed hyperthyroidism lasting under 2 months. The CDR3 has 18 amino acids. The germline V gene encodes CDR1 SGHKS and CDR2 YYEKEE (reference sequence). V trimming: 5 bases; J trimming: 5 bases; junction bases outside the gene matches: 15. The investigators amplified TCR beta CDR3 regions from RNA transcripts. The HTBI primer set was used in a first-round RT-PCR of the TCR CDR3. TCRdb passed the multiplex PCR reads through MiXCR, listing each CDR3 protein once. The sample has a few hundred thousand distinct CDR3 sequences, 13% seen once.

The receptor was isolated from a woman aged 18-35 years with Graves' hyperthyroidism. Sequenced material: blood. The chain carries TRBV5-5 and TRBJ2-1, with 11 bases fitting TRBD2. CDR3 DNA sequence: TGTGCCAGCAGTTCCGGGACTAGCGGCCTCTTAGGGCACAATGAGCAGTTCTTC. It specifies CASSSGTSGLLGHNEQFF.